The rows below give T cell receptor beta chains drawn from one sample of a study of CD8 T cells in ankylosing spondylitis. From the 5' RACE reads, TCRdb called clonotypes with MiXCR, one entry per CDR3 protein. Of around 450,000 distinct CDR3 sequences listed, about 25% are singletons. Sequenced sample: blood, either unsorted or a sorted T cell fraction (not recorded which). These receptors originate from a male donor with ankylosing spondylitis. Each CDR3 is given with its conserved first and last residue. Each record gives: clone size, V gene, J gene, D gene, CDR3 DNA, CDR3 protein. The D gene is left open where the match is weak. Clone size is shown for a subset of rows, as once, few, many or a class of expanded clone.

>-|TRBV2|TRBJ1-6|-
TGTGCCAGCAGTAACCTCCGGACCCTCCACTTT
CASSNLRTLHF
>few|TRBV10-3|TRBJ1-2|-
TGTGCCATCAGGACAGCGGCAGACCGACTTGGCGCCTATGGCTACACCTTC
CAIRTAADRLGAYGYTF
>-|TRBV20-1|TRBJ2-5|-
TGCAGTGCTCAAACTGGGGAGACCCAGTACTTC
CSAQTGETQYF
>-|TRBV7-9|TRBJ2-1|-
TGTGCCAGCAGCTTAAGAGGGCCAGACTCGGATGAGTTCTTC
CASSLRGPDSDEFF
>-|TRBV19|TRBJ1-5|-
TGTGCCAGCCGGGACTTCGAGCAGCCCCAGCATTTT
CASRDFEQPQHF
>few|TRBV15|TRBJ2-1|-
TGTGCCACCAGCACCCGCGCCTACAATGAGCAGTTCTTC
CATSTRAYNEQFF
>-|TRBV5-1|TRBJ2-7|-
TGCGCCAGCAGCTTGGTGCCAGGCCGCTACGAGCAGTACTTC
CASSLVPGRYEQYF
>-|TRBV7-9|TRBJ2-1|-
TGTGCCAGCAGCGGGGCACTTAACAATGAGCAGTTCTTC
CASSGALNNEQFF
>-|TRBV12-3/TRBV12-4|TRBJ1-1|-
TGTGCCAGCAGTTTGGAAGGTCTGGACACTGAAGCTTTCTTT
CASSLEGLDTEAFF
>-|TRBV4-1|TRBJ2-1|-
TGCGCCAGCAGCCAACCTATCTATCGGGGGAATGAGCAGTTCTTC
CASSQPIYRGNEQFF
>-|TRBV15|TRBJ2-3|TRBD2
TGTGCCACCAGCAGATCCGGGACTAGCGCAACAGATACGCAGTATTTT
CATSRSGTSATDTQYF
>-|TRBV5-1|TRBJ2-1|-
TGCGCCAGCAGCGAGGCAGGGGCTGCCAATGAGCAGTTCTTC
CASSEAGAANEQFF
>-|TRBV10-1|TRBJ2-2|-
TGCGCCAGCAGTGAAAGAACGGGAGCGAACACCGGGGAGCTGTTTTTT
CASSERTGANTGELFF
>few|TRBV20-1|TRBJ2-3|-
TGCAGTGCTAGGCCAGCCGGCCGGGCCACTGGAGATACGCAGTATTTT
CSARPAGRATGDTQYF
>-|TRBV20-1|TRBJ2-7|-
TGCAGTGCTAGAGATAGTAACCAAGCCTACGAGCAGTACTTC
CSARDSNQAYEQYF
>few|TRBV20-1|TRBJ2-1|TRBD2
TGCAGTGCTAAGGAGCCGCTAGCGGGATTATTTGAGCAGTTCTTC
CSAKEPLAGLFEQFF
>few|TRBV4-2|TRBJ2-1|TRBD1
TGTGCCAGCAGCCAAGGGACAGGGGGCATGACTGAGCAGTTCTTC
CASSQGTGGMTEQFF
>-|TRBV7-2|TRBJ2-1|-
TGTGCCAGCAGCTTAGCGGAGGGTAATGAGCAGTTCTTC
CASSLAEGNEQFF
>-|TRBV20-1|TRBJ1-4|-
TGCAGTGCTAGCAAGACAACTAATGAAAAACTGTTTTTT
CSASKTTNEKLFF
>-|TRBV20-1|TRBJ2-1|-
TGCAGTGCCGGAGCGGCGAGCTCCTACAATGAGCAGTTCTTC
CSAGAASSYNEQFF
>-|TRBV6-5|TRBJ2-1|TRBD2
TGTGCCAGCAGTTCCATTAGCGGGAGGGCCTACAATGAGCAGTTCTTC
CASSSISGRAYNEQFF
>few|TRBV18|TRBJ2-1|TRBD2
TGTGCCAGCTCAGACGGAGCGGGAGGGCCGAGGGAGCAGTTCTTC
CASSDGAGGPREQFF
>-|TRBV10-3|TRBJ2-7|-
TGTGCCATCAGTCAGGGGGGGGTGGAGTACTTC
CAISQGGVEYF
>few|TRBV7-9|TRBJ2-2|-
TGTGCCAGCAGCTTACCCATCACCGGGGAGCTGTTTTTT
CASSLPITGELFF
>-|TRBV20-1|TRBJ2-5|TRBD2
TGCAGTGCTAGAAGGGCTAGCGGGACGGGGGAGACCCAGTACTTC
CSARRASGTGETQYF
>few|TRBV30|TRBJ1-1|TRBD1
TGTGCCTGGACTCAAAGGACAGGGCGACTAAGGGTCACTGAAGCTTTCTTT
CAWTQRTGRLRVTEAFF
>-|TRBV5-1|TRBJ2-1|TRBD2
TGCGCCAGCAGCTCCCGACTAGCGGGAGTTTTCAATGAGCAGTTCTTC
CASSSRLAGVFNEQFF
>few|TRBV5-1|TRBJ2-3|-
TGCGCCAGCAGCTTGGATCCGGGGCTAGATACGCAGTATTTT
CASSLDPGLDTQYF
>-|TRBV6-5|TRBJ2-6|-
TGTGCCAGCAGTTTACTAAGCAGGTCTGGGGCCAACGTCCTGACTTTC
CASSLLSRSGANVLTF
>few|TRBV7-6|TRBJ2-2|TRBD1
TGTGCCAGCAGCGTTACGGGACAGGGATACACCGGGGAGCTGTTTTTT
CASSVTGQGYTGELFF
>-|TRBV20-1|TRBJ1-5|TRBD1
TGCAGTGCTCACCGGGGCAGGGGGGAAAATCAGCCCCAGCATTTT
CSAHRGRGENQPQHF
>few|TRBV7-9|TRBJ2-3|-
TGTGCCAGCAGCTATCGAAGCCCTAGCACAGATACGCAGTATTTT
CASSYRSPSTDTQYF
>-|TRBV18|TRBJ2-1|TRBD1
TGTGCCAGCTCACCCAATCTCGACAGGGGAAAGTTCTTC
CASSPNLDRGKFF
>-|TRBV3-1|TRBJ2-1|TRBD2
TGTGCCAGCAGCCAAGACCTTGCGGGAGTTCTGAATGAGCAGTTCTTC
CASSQDLAGVLNEQFF
>few|TRBV29-1|TRBJ2-5|-
TGCAGCGTTGGGGAAGAGACCCAGTACTTC
CSVGEETQYF
>few|TRBV10-3|TRBJ2-7|TRBD2
TGTGCCATCAGTGAGTCGAGCGGGAGGGCCTACGAGCAGTACTTC
CAISESSGRAYEQYF
>few|TRBV15|TRBJ2-7|TRBD1
TGTGCCACCAGCAGAGATGGACTCTACAGGGGGCGTTTC
CATSRDGLYRGRF
>-|TRBV20-1|TRBJ2-1|TRBD2
TGCAGTGCAGTTCCTCCGGGACTAGCGGGGTACAATGAGCAGTTCTTC
CSAVPPGLAGYNEQFF
>few|TRBV4-1|TRBJ2-1|TRBD2
TGCGCCAGCAGCGGATACGGACTAGCGGGAGAGGATGAGCAGTTCTTC
CASSGYGLAGEDEQFF
>-|TRBV12-3/TRBV12-4|TRBJ1-2|-
TGTGCCAGCAGTTCCTCTTGGGACACGCTTTTCGGCTACACCTTC
CASSSSWDTLFGYTF
>-|TRBV12-5|TRBJ2-6|-
TGTGCTAGTGGTTTGGTAAGGTCTGGGGCGATCTCTGGGGCCAACGTCCTGACTTTC
CASGLVRSGAISGANVLTF
>-|TRBV20-1|TRBJ2-6|-
TGCAGTGCCCGAAGGCGGTTCTCTGGGGCCAACGTCCTGACTTTC
CSARRRFSGANVLTF
>few|TRBV5-1|TRBJ2-7|TRBD1
TGCGCCAGCAGCATAGGGACAGAGTTCTACGAGCAGTACTTC
CASSIGTEFYEQYF
>few|TRBV11-2|TRBJ2-1|-
TGTGCCAGCAGCTTAGATGTGTTATCCTACAATGAGCAGTTCTTC
CASSLDVLSYNEQFF
>-|TRBV12-3/TRBV12-4|TRBJ1-3|-
TGTGCCAGCAGTTTCGGACAGTATGGAAACACCATATATTTT
CASSFGQYGNTIYF
>few|TRBV28|TRBJ2-1|-
TGTGCCAGCAGTCCATCCTCAGGGTTGGGTGGGGTTAACAATGAGCAGTTCTTC
CASSPSSGLGGVNNEQFF
>-|TRBV5-1|TRBJ1-4|-
TGCGCCAGCAGCTTGGGCCCAGAAAATGAAAAACTGTTTTTT
CASSLGPENEKLFF
>-|TRBV28|TRBJ2-7|-
TGTGCCAGCAGCCCTACGGGATCTTTATCCTACGAGCAGTACTTC
CASSPTGSLSYEQYF
>-|TRBV20-1|TRBJ1-1|-
TGCAGTGCTAGAGATGAGGTGAACACTGAAGCTTTCTTT
CSARDEVNTEAFF
>once|TRBV12-3/TRBV12-4|TRBJ2-1|TRBD2
TGTGCCGGCAGTTCCGGGACTAGCGGGTCTCGCAATGAGCAGTTCTTC
CAGSSGTSGSRNEQFF
>-|TRBV25-1|TRBJ1-6|TRBD1
TGTGCCAGCAGTGAGGTGGACAGGGAGGACTCACCCCTCCACTTT
CASSEVDREDSPLHF
>few|TRBV7-2|TRBJ2-1|TRBD2
TGTGCCAGCAGTACCGATTGGACTAGCGGGAGCTATGAGCAGTTCTTC
CASSTDWTSGSYEQFF
>-|TRBV20-1|TRBJ2-5|-
TGCAGTGCTAGAAACTTCCAGGGGAGGGAGACCCAGTACTTC
CSARNFQGRETQYF
>-|TRBV4-2|TRBJ2-1|-
TGTGCCAGCAGCCAAGAGCGGGTGAGCTCCTACAATGAGCAGTTCTTC
CASSQERVSSYNEQFF